The rows below give T cell receptor beta chains drawn from one sample of a study of blood T cell repertoires in COVID-19. Sequencing used immunoSEQ multiplex PCR; TCRdb keeps in-frame clones, though not all of them. This table has under 300,000 clones, approximately 84% appearing once. The sample taken for sequencing was PBMCs or T cells enriched from blood (not recorded which). All receptors derive from a woman in her 50s who had been exposed to COVID-19. Each CDR3 is given with its conserved first and last residue. Each record gives: J gene, D gene, clone size, V gene, CDR3 DNA, CDR3 protein. A D gene is named only where the DNA matches it firmly. The listing skips clone size in some rows; elsewhere it reads once, few, many or a size class.

J gene: TRBJ2-2; D gene: .; clone size: .; V gene: TRBV6-5; CDR3 DNA: TGTGCCAGCCCCAAGACACCGAACACCGGGGAGCTGTTTTTT; CDR3 protein: CASPKTPNTGELFF
J gene: TRBJ2-3; D gene: TRBD2; clone size: .; V gene: TRBV5-1; CDR3 DNA: TGCGCCAGCGGACCCCAAAATTTGGCGGGGGTCGATACGCAGTATTTT; CDR3 protein: CASGPQNLAGVDTQYF
J gene: TRBJ1-4; D gene: .; clone size: .; V gene: TRBV6-5; CDR3 DNA: TGTGCCAGCAGGCAAAGCGGGGGGCGAGAAAAACTGTTTTTT; CDR3 protein: CASRQSGGREKLFF
J gene: TRBJ2-6; D gene: .; clone size: .; V gene: TRBV7-2; CDR3 DNA: TGTGCCAGCAGCCCTAGACAGATCCCTGCTGGGGCCAACGTCCTGACTTTC; CDR3 protein: CASSPRQIPAGANVLTF
J gene: TRBJ1-1; D gene: .; clone size: .; V gene: TRBV7-2; CDR3 DNA: TGTGCCAGCAGCTTAACACATACGAGGACTGAAGCTTTCTTT; CDR3 protein: CASSLTHTRTEAFF
J gene: TRBJ1-5; D gene: .; clone size: once; V gene: TRBV15; CDR3 DNA: TGTGCCACCAGCAGCAGACCTAGTTCCAATCAGCCCCAGCATTTT; CDR3 protein: CATSSRPSSNQPQHF
J gene: TRBJ2-7; D gene: TRBD2; clone size: .; V gene: TRBV7-2; CDR3 DNA: TGTGCCAGCAGCTTAAAGGTGGGGGAGGGGCAGTACTTC; CDR3 protein: CASSLKVGEGQYF
J gene: TRBJ1-1; D gene: .; clone size: .; V gene: TRBV25-1; CDR3 DNA: TGTGCCAGTCAGGGAGGGGCTGGTATGAACACTGAAGCTTTCTTT; CDR3 protein: CASQGGAGMNTEAFF
J gene: TRBJ1-4; D gene: .; clone size: .; V gene: TRBV18; CDR3 DNA: TGTGCCAGCTCACGGCCAGGGGTTGGCGAAAAACTGTTTTTT; CDR3 protein: CASSRPGVGEKLFF
J gene: TRBJ1-5; D gene: .; clone size: .; V gene: TRBV7-9; CDR3 DNA: TGTGCCAGCGGAAGCGATCAGCCCCAGCATTTT; CDR3 protein: CASGSDQPQHF
J gene: TRBJ2-5; D gene: .; clone size: .; V gene: TRBV5-1; CDR3 DNA: TGCGCCAGCAGCCCTGGACTGGTCCAAGAGACCCAGTACTTC; CDR3 protein: CASSPGLVQETQYF
J gene: TRBJ1-1; D gene: .; clone size: .; V gene: TRBV19; CDR3 DNA: TGTGCCACCCAGAAGCCGGGCACTGAAGCTTTCTTT; CDR3 protein: CATQKPGTEAFF
J gene: TRBJ2-3; D gene: .; clone size: .; V gene: TRBV6-4; CDR3 DNA: TGTGCCAGCAGTGTCGACCCAGGGGATACGCAGTATTTT; CDR3 protein: CASSVDPGDTQYF
J gene: TRBJ1-3; D gene: .; clone size: few; V gene: TRBV5-8; CDR3 DNA: TGTGCCAGCAGCTTTAGAGTTTTAGGAAACACCATATATTTT; CDR3 protein: CASSFRVLGNTIYF
J gene: TRBJ2-2; D gene: TRBD1; clone size: once; V gene: TRBV4-1; CDR3 DNA: TGCGCCAGCAGCCGGAACCCTGGACAGGGGAACACCGGGGAGCTGTTTTTT; CDR3 protein: CASSRNPGQGNTGELFF
J gene: TRBJ1-1; D gene: TRBD1; clone size: .; V gene: TRBV5-1; CDR3 DNA: TGCGCCAGCAGCTTGGGGGCCTACAGGGGGATGAACACTGAAGCTTTCTTT; CDR3 protein: CASSLGAYRGMNTEAFF
J gene: TRBJ1-5; D gene: .; clone size: .; V gene: TRBV7-2; CDR3 DNA: TGTGCCAGCAGCGCCCGGACAAGTCAGCCCCAGCATTTT; CDR3 protein: CASSARTSQPQHF
J gene: TRBJ2-5; D gene: TRBD1; clone size: few; V gene: TRBV7-9; CDR3 DNA: TGTGCCAGCAGCGAACAACCCACAGGGGTGGGTGAGTGGTACTTC; CDR3 protein: CASSEQPTGVGEWYF
J gene: TRBJ2-5; D gene: TRBD2; clone size: .; V gene: TRBV29-1; CDR3 DNA: TGCAGCGTGGGGGGAATTGGCGGGAGGGAGACCCAGTACTTC; CDR3 protein: CSVGGIGGRETQYF
J gene: TRBJ2-3; D gene: .; clone size: .; V gene: TRBV5-1; CDR3 DNA: TGCGCCAGCAGCCTCCTACTAACCGGGGGAGCTACAGATACGCAGTATTTT; CDR3 protein: CASSLLLTGGATDTQYF
J gene: TRBJ1-2; D gene: TRBD1; clone size: .; V gene: TRBV2; CDR3 DNA: TGTGCCAGCAGCCCCTCCGGGACAGGTTTTAACTATGGCTACACCTTC; CDR3 protein: CASSPSGTGFNYGYTF
J gene: TRBJ1-2; D gene: .; clone size: .; V gene: TRBV27; CDR3 DNA: TGTGCCAGCAGTCCAGACACAATCAACTATGGCTACACCTTC; CDR3 protein: CASSPDTINYGYTF
J gene: TRBJ2-7; D gene: TRBD1; clone size: .; V gene: TRBV5-6; CDR3 DNA: TGTGCCAGCAGCGCTGGGACAGGGAATACGGTCTACGAGCAGTACTTC; CDR3 protein: CASSAGTGNTVYEQYF
J gene: TRBJ2-7; D gene: .; clone size: .; V gene: TRBV29-1; CDR3 DNA: TGCAGCGTCTGGCTAGGAATCTACGAGCAGTACTTC; CDR3 protein: CSVWLGIYEQYF
J gene: TRBJ2-7; D gene: .; clone size: many; V gene: TRBV10-1; CDR3 DNA: TGCGCCAGCCTCCCCGAGCAGTACTTC; CDR3 protein: CASLPEQYF
J gene: TRBJ2-1; D gene: .; clone size: .; V gene: TRBV11-2; CDR3 DNA: TGTGCCAGCAGCTTATCCCAGGGTTCCCACAATGAGCAGTTCTTC; CDR3 protein: CASSLSQGSHNEQFF
J gene: TRBJ1-3; D gene: .; clone size: .; V gene: TRBV3-1/TRBV3-2; CDR3 DNA: TGTGCCAGCAGCCAGGTGGTGGGGGGTGTAGGAAACACCATATATTTT; CDR3 protein: CASSQVVGGVGNTIYF
J gene: TRBJ2-1; D gene: TRBD2; clone size: .; V gene: TRBV7-6; CDR3 DNA: TGTGCCAGCAGCTCAAGAATGACTAGCTCTCGCTCCTACAATGAGCAGTTCTTC; CDR3 protein: CASSSRMTSSRSYNEQFF
J gene: TRBJ2-7; D gene: .; clone size: .; V gene: TRBV12-3/TRBV12-4; CDR3 DNA: TGTGCCAGCAAACCAGGGATCCTCGACGAGCAGTACTTC; CDR3 protein: CASKPGILDEQYF
J gene: TRBJ1-2; D gene: .; clone size: .; V gene: TRBV29-1; CDR3 DNA: TGCAGCGTTGAAGGGGAGGCGGAGTATGGCTACACCTTC; CDR3 protein: CSVEGEAEYGYTF
J gene: TRBJ1-2; D gene: .; clone size: .; V gene: TRBV28; CDR3 DNA: TGTGCCAGCAGTCACGTAGGGGGGGTGAACTATGGCTACACCTTC; CDR3 protein: CASSHVGGVNYGYTF
J gene: TRBJ2-2; D gene: .; clone size: .; V gene: TRBV7-6; CDR3 DNA: TGTGCCAGCAGCTCCATATCCGGACAGAGGCCGAACACCGGGGAGCTGTTTTTT; CDR3 protein: CASSSISGQRPNTGELFF
J gene: TRBJ1-1; D gene: .; clone size: .; V gene: TRBV27; CDR3 DNA: TGTGCCAGCAGTTTACGGGGGATGAACACTGAAGCTTTCTTT; CDR3 protein: CASSLRGMNTEAFF
J gene: TRBJ1-6; D gene: TRBD1; clone size: .; V gene: TRBV6-1; CDR3 DNA: TGTGCCAGCAGTGACCAGACAGGGGAGGTTTATAATTCACCCCTCCACTTT; CDR3 protein: CASSDQTGEVYNSPLHF
J gene: TRBJ1-2; D gene: .; clone size: .; V gene: TRBV7-9; CDR3 DNA: TGTGCCAGCAGCTTAGTCGAGGGGGTAGGCCGTGGCTACACCTTC; CDR3 protein: CASSLVEGVGRGYTF
J gene: TRBJ1-4; D gene: .; clone size: .; V gene: TRBV2; CDR3 DNA: TGTGCCAGCAGTGAACCCCAGGGCGGAAAACTGTTTTTT; CDR3 protein: CASSEPQGGKLFF
J gene: TRBJ1-2; D gene: TRBD1; clone size: .; V gene: TRBV18; CDR3 DNA: TGTGCCAGCTCACAGACACTGACAGGGATGTACTATGGCTACACCTTC; CDR3 protein: CASSQTLTGMYYGYTF
J gene: TRBJ1-2; D gene: .; clone size: few; V gene: TRBV30; CDR3 DNA: TGTGCCTGGAAGACAGGCGCTAACTATGGCTACACCTTC; CDR3 protein: CAWKTGANYGYTF
J gene: TRBJ1-1; D gene: TRBD1; clone size: once; V gene: TRBV4-3; CDR3 DNA: TGCGCCAGCAGCACGCACAGGGGAATCGACACTGAAGCTTTCTTT; CDR3 protein: CASSTHRGIDTEAFF
J gene: TRBJ1-2; D gene: .; clone size: .; V gene: TRBV11-2; CDR3 DNA: TGTGCCAGCAGCTCCCGCGGATATGGCTACACCTTC; CDR3 protein: CASSSRGYGYTF
J gene: TRBJ2-7; D gene: TRBD1; clone size: .; V gene: TRBV7-8; CDR3 DNA: TGTGCCAGCACTTACGGACAGGTGCCCTACGAGCAGTACTTC; CDR3 protein: CASTYGQVPYEQYF
J gene: TRBJ2-2; D gene: TRBD2; clone size: .; V gene: TRBV9; CDR3 DNA: TGTGCCAGCAGCGAAAGCGGGGGGGCAAACACCGGGGAGCTGTTTTTT; CDR3 protein: CASSESGGANTGELFF
J gene: TRBJ2-2; D gene: .; clone size: .; V gene: TRBV7-3; CDR3 DNA: TGTGCCAGCAGCTTAGTCGGCGGGGAGCTGTTTTTT; CDR3 protein: CASSLVGGELFF
J gene: TRBJ1-2; D gene: TRBD1; clone size: .; V gene: TRBV19; CDR3 DNA: TGTGCCAGTAGTATCGGCCGGGACAGTTGGAGTTTC; CDR3 protein: CASSIGRDSWSF
J gene: TRBJ1-2; D gene: .; clone size: .; V gene: TRBV5-1; CDR3 DNA: TGCGCCAGCAGCGGGCCCAGGGAGGACTATGGCTACACCTTC; CDR3 protein: CASSGPREDYGYTF
J gene: TRBJ2-2; D gene: TRBD1; clone size: .; V gene: TRBV6-5; CDR3 DNA: TGTGCCAGCAGATCAGGGGGATGGACCGGGGAGCTGTTTTTT; CDR3 protein: CASRSGGWTGELFF
J gene: TRBJ2-3; D gene: TRBD2; clone size: .; V gene: TRBV2; CDR3 DNA: TGTGCCAGCATTTTCGGACTAGCGGGGGGGCTTAGCCGGACAGATACGCAGTATTTT; CDR3 protein: CASIFGLAGGLSRTDTQYF
J gene: TRBJ2-3; D gene: TRBD2; clone size: .; V gene: TRBV6-5; CDR3 DNA: TGTGCCAGCCGTCCTAGCGGGGGGCGTACAGATACGCAGTATTTT; CDR3 protein: CASRPSGGRTDTQYF